This T cell receptor (beta chain) stems from a study of blood T cell repertoires in COVID-19. In the study overall: Sample material is recorded as cDNA or gDNA derived from T cells, B-cell-depleted T cells, or PBMCs.

Germline values: CDR1 MNHEY, CDR2 SMNVEV (reference sequence). The V end lost 5 bases, the J end lost 4 bases, and 12 bases lay between the germline ends. This CDR3 has 14 residues. Per the original methods: Quantification of nucleated cells was approximated via reference gene primer amplification. TCRdb's table, derived via immunoSEQ multiplex PCR, lists solely in-frame clones and lacks some. V and J calls and clone size come straight from that table; D and trimming were deduced from the DNA. There are some 170,000 clones in the sample; over 75% occur only once, and 0.95% to 1.5% lies in the top ten.

This clonotype was obtained from a human donor with acute COVID-19. The donor label of this sample is uncertain. Sequencing input: PBMCs or T cells enriched from blood (not recorded which). The J gene is TRBJ1-3, the V gene TRBV27, with D possibly matching TRBD1 (5 bases). The CDR3 region has the DNA TGTGCCAGCAGTCACAGATCAGGGGGAAACACCATATATTTT. Encoded protein: CASSHRSGGNTIYF.